A single sample is the source of the 8 T cell receptor beta chains below, sequenced in a study of T cells of healthy individuals. MiXCR, applied by TCRdb to the 5' RACE reads, yields one record per CDR3 protein. Among 50,000 to 55,000 distinct CDR3 sequences listed, around 15% were seen once. The source is a human donor in good health.

The genes are TRBV5-6 and TRBJ2-5; D gene unclear. CDR1 SGHDT and CDR2 YYEEEE come from the germline V gene. Between the trimmed V and J ends, which lost 4 bases and 1 base, there was a span of 14 bases. The CDR3 contains 15 residues. CDR3 protein: CASSLTYTPQETQYF. CDR3 sequence (DNA): TGTGCCAGCAGCCTGACGTACACGCCCCAAGAGACCCAGTACTTC.

This rearrangement joins TRBV20-1 to TRBJ2-2; 11 nucleotides agree with TRBD2. The germline gives CDR1 DFQATT, CDR2 SNEGSKA (reference sequence). The CDR3 spans 18 residues. V lost 0 bases to trimming and J lost 1 base; unmatched junction nucleotides: 7. The CDR3 sequence: CSARDRRTSGLNTGELFF. The CDR3 nucleotides read TGCAGTGCTAGAGATCGGAGGACTAGCGGGTTGAACACCGGGGAGCTGTTTTTT.

This clonotype was detected many times. The rearrangement joins TRBV4-1 to TRBJ2-7; 7 positions agree with TRBD2. V shed 5 bases and J 12 bases; nucleotides not matched to a gene: 10. This CDR3 has 12 residues. Germline V CDR1 and CDR2: MGHRA, YSYEKL. The CDR3 sequence: CASSRDYQDMYF. The CDR3, as DNA: TGCGCCAGCAGCAGGGACTACCAAGATATGTACTTC.

This clonotype occurred many times. This chain connects TRBV6-2 or TRBV6-3 to TRBJ1-1, with D possibly TRBD1 on 5 matching bases. V was cut by 0 bases and J by 3 bases, with 20 bases left in between. CDR3 length: 18 amino acids. From germline, CDR1 is MNHEY and CDR2 SVGEGT. CDR3 coding DNA: TGTGCCAGCAGTTACTCGATTTGGGTAGGGGCAACTGACACTGAAGCTTTCTTT. Protein sequence: CASSYSIWVGATDTEAFF.

CDR3 nucleotide sequence: TGTGCCAGCTCACCAGGGGCTCCCTACGAGCAGTACTTC. It encodes CASSPGAPYEQYF. This rearrangement joins TRBV18 to TRBJ2-7; D might be TRBD1 (5 bases). Germline loops: CDR1 KGHSH, CDR2 LQKENI. Trimming left V 2 bases short and J 2 bases short, with 7 bases between. The CDR3 spans 13 residues.

As to this clonotype: This sequence may be a read error, since a much larger clone differs from it by one base. The chain combines TRBV20-1 with TRBJ2-5, with D hard to call. The CDR3 is 14 amino acids. Germline-derived CDR1 and CDR2 are DFQATT and SNEGSKA (reference sequence). Trimming removed 2 bases at V and 11 bases at J, with 21 bases between. This chain's CDR3 is CSARNWAGNNEQYF. The CDR3 bases are TGCAGTGCTAGAAACTGGGCTGGGAACAATGAGCAGTACTTC.

Many counts were recorded for this clonotype. The chain carries TRBV12-3 or TRBV12-4 and TRBJ2-1; TRBD1 matches at 9 bases. Trimming cost V 7 bases and J 7 bases; bases outside gene matches: 8. This CDR3 spans 14 amino acids. CDR3 sequence (DNA): TGTGCCAGCACGAGACAGGGGGAGGTGAATGAGCAGTTCTTC. Protein: CASTRQGEVNEQFF.

The chain couples TRBV15 to TRBJ1-5, with D tentatively TRBD1 (5 bases). Germline V CDR1 and CDR2: LNHNV, YYDKDF (reference sequence). This CDR3 has 14 amino acids. Trimming shortened V by 0 bases and J by 6 bases, and 9 bases separated the two germline ends. CDR3 amino acids: CATSRDGGSQPQHF. CDR3 coding DNA: TGTGCCACCAGCAGAGATGGGGGAAGTCAGCCCCAGCATTTT.